This passage covers 20 T cell receptor beta chains from one sample sequenced in a study of cytomegalovirus exposure and HLA in healthy donors. Method: immunoSEQ multiplex PCR; TCRdb's copy keeps in-frame clones and lacks some. The sample carries 150,000 to 200,000 clones, 75% to 90% recorded once. Sequenced material: PBMCs. The receptors here all came from a man younger than 30 in good health and CMV-seropositive.

The chain combines TRBV7-2 with TRBJ1-2, with 10 bases aligning to TRBD1. After removal of 4 bases from V and 4 bases from J, the junction contained 3 bases not matched to a gene. The length of the CDR3 is 14 residues. Germline loops: CDR1 SGHTA, CDR2 FQGNSA. CDR3 bases: TGTGCCAGCAGCTCGTGGACAGGGGGCTATGGCTACACCTTC. Residues: CASSSWTGGYGYTF.

J is TRBJ1-2 and V is TRBV9; tentatively, D is TRBD1 (6 bases). This CDR3 is built from 16 residues. Trimming left V 0 bases short and J 2 bases short, with 14 bases between. Germline CDR1 SGDLS, CDR2 YYNGEE. CDR3 residues: CASSVEGGTWNYGYTF. CDR3 in DNA: TGTGCCAGCAGCGTAGAGGGGGGGACCTGGAACTATGGCTACACCTTC.

This chain links TRBV7-2 with TRBJ2-7, with a possible D match to TRBD2 (6 bases). CDR3 length equals 13 residues. Trimming stripped 6 bases from V and 1 base from J, with 10 bases between. In germline, CDR1 is SGHTA, CDR2 FQGNSA. In nucleotides, the CDR3 is TGTGCCAGCAGTCTTAGCGGATCCTACGAGCAGTACTTC. It codes for CASSLSGSYEQYF.

The V and J genes are TRBV27 and TRBJ1-5; D might be TRBD1 (6 bases). V was trimmed by 1 base and J by 5 bases, leaving 12 bases between them. Germline V gene lookup returns CDR1 MNHEY and CDR2 SMNVEV (reference sequence). The CDR3 is 15 amino acids. The CDR3 protein is CASSLWGGLDQPQHF. The DNA of the CDR3 is TGTGCCAGCAGTTTATGGGGGGGCCTTGATCAGCCCCAGCATTTT.

The chain joins TRBV4-3 to TRBJ2-7; 7 nucleotides line up with TRBD1. The trim removed 2 bases at V and 5 bases at J, leaving 0 bases unmatched. The germline CDR1 and CDR2 sequences are LGHNA and YSLEER. The CDR3 has 12 residues. In DNA, the CDR3 is TGCGCCAGCAGCCAACAGGGGGACGAGCAGTACTTC. As protein: CASSQQGDEQYF.

This chain's CDR3 is CASSGDIRSYGYTF. The CDR3 coding sequence is TGTGCCAGTAGTGGGGACATCCGGAGCTATGGCTACACCTTC. V and J are TRBV19 and TRBJ1-2; D may be TRBD1 (6 bases). This CDR3 contains 14 residues. V was cut by 5 bases and J by 4 bases, with 14 bases left in between. Germline lookup yields CDR1 LNHDA and CDR2 SQIVND (reference sequence).

This clone was counted only a few times. The chain combines TRBV4-3 with TRBJ1-5; D might be TRBD1 (5 bases). The CDR3 contains 15 residues. Per germline, CDR1 LGHNA and CDR2 YSLEER. The V end was cut by 0 bases, the J end by 6 bases, with 12 bases between. CDR3 DNA: TGCGCCAGCAGCCAAGACAGGGAAGGCCGTCAGCCCCAGCATTTT. Protein product: CASSQDREGRQPQHF.

The V and J genes are TRBV5-6 and TRBJ2-3, with a possible D match to TRBD2 (5 bases). The CDR3 totals 14 residues. Trimming removed 7 bases from V and 1 base from J, with 13 bases in between. Germline lookup yields CDR1 SGHDT and CDR2 YYEEEE. This chain's CDR3 is CASARSGRTDTQYF. The CDR3 DNA is TGTGCCAGCGCGAGGAGCGGACGCACAGATACGCAGTATTTT. Filled out from reference TRBV5-6 and TRBJ2-3, the complete variable domain reads DAGVTQSPTHLIKTRGQQVTLRCSPKSGHDTVSWYQQALGQGPQFIFQYYEEEERQRGNFPDRFSGHQFPNYSSELNVNALLLGDSALYLCASARSGRTDTQYFGPGTRLTVL.

V and J are TRBV5-1 and TRBJ2-1; a weak D match, TRBD2 (6 bases). V was clipped by 1 base and J by 6 bases, with 8 bases between them. The germline V gene has CDR1 SGHRS and CDR2 YFSETQ. The CDR3 spans 13 residues. Here the CDR3 DNA reads TGCGCCAGCAGCTTGCCGACTAGCAATGAGCAGTTCTTC. Amino acids: CASSLPTSNEQFF.

This clone was seen only a few times. One end of the junction is discordant with germline, which a read error may explain. This chain's CDR3 is CASRMGLAGNF. The CDR3 nucleotides are TGTGCCAGCAGGATGGGACTAGCGGGAAACTTC. The gene calls are TRBV2 and TRBJ2-5; 13 bases align to TRBD2. The CDR3 is made up of 11 amino acids. Germline assignment: CDR1 SNHLY and CDR2 FYNNEI.

V usage is TRBV6-5 and J usage is TRBJ2-5; D unclear. Germline V gives CDR1 MNHEY, CDR2 SVGAGI. Trimming removed 6 bases from V and 7 bases from J, with 9 bases in between. CDR3 length: 11 amino acids. The CDR3 DNA reads as TGTGCCAGCAGAACACGCGGGACCCAGTACTTC. Translation: CASRTRGTQYF.

This chain joins TRBV5-3 and TRBJ2-7; possibly TRBD2 for D (6 bases). TRBV5-3 is an ORF for which the function is uncertain. The CDR3 is made up of 14 amino acids. V was cut by 2 bases and J by 3 bases, with 12 bases left in between. The CDR3 spells CARSFKTSSYEQYF. The CDR3 nucleotides read TGTGCCAGAAGCTTTAAAACTAGCAGCTACGAGCAGTACTTC.

The V and J genes are TRBV4-2 and TRBJ2-2; 10 bases are a match to TRBD2. Looked up from germline, CDR1 is LGHNA and CDR2 is YNFKEQ. This CDR3 has 16 amino acids. The V segment lost 4 bases and the J segment 5 bases; nucleotides outside the gene matches: 7. The CDR3 DNA is TGTGCCAGCAGCCCGAAAGCGGGAGGGCCGACCGGGGAGCTGTTTTTT. This sequence encodes CASSPKAGGPTGELFF.

This clone occurred many times. V gene TRBV6-1 combines with J gene TRBJ1-5; 7 bases align to TRBD1. The CDR3 is made up of 14 amino acids. Per the germline V gene, CDR1 is MNHNS and CDR2 is SASEGT. V shed 4 bases, J shed 5 bases, and the junction held 5 bases outside the gene matches. CDR3 nucleotide sequence: TGTGCCAGCAGTGGACAGGGATGGGATCAGCCCCAGCATTTT. Translating it yields CASSGQGWDQPQHF.

The CDR3 sequence: CASSQVVAGLGTDTQYF. The CDR3 DNA is TGCGCCAGCAGCCAAGTCGTAGCGGGCCTGGGGACAGATACGCAGTATTTT. The V call is TRBV4-1, the J call TRBJ2-3; 7 bases agree with TRBD2. Losses at the gene ends were 1 base for V and 3 bases for J; bases not matched to a gene: 10. The CDR3 runs 17 residues. CDR1 and CDR2 (germline): MGHRA, YSYEKL.

The chain has TRBV6-5 and TRBJ2-7; 8 nucleotides align to TRBD2. The CDR3 is made up of 14 amino acids. V trimming: 5 bases; J trimming: 2 bases; junction bases outside the gene matches: 5. Germline-derived CDR1 and CDR2 are MNHEY and SVGAGI. As DNA, the CDR3 is TGTGCCAGCAGTGAGACTAGCGCGGCCTACGAGCAGTACTTC. Protein sequence: CASSETSAAYEQYF.

The V call is TRBV2, the J call TRBJ2-1, with no clear D. The CDR3 runs to 13 residues. Germline V gene lookup returns CDR1 SNHLY and CDR2 FYNNEI. V shed 3 bases and J shed 8 bases, with 11 bases lying between them. The CDR3 loop is CASSDDSVDEQFF. CDR3 bases: TGTGCCAGCAGTGACGACTCAGTCGATGAGCAGTTCTTC.

V gene TRBV4-1 combines with J gene TRBJ1-5; TRBD1 agrees at 8 bases. Germline CDR1 and CDR2: MGHRA and YSYEKL. The CDR3 contains 16 residues. Losses at the gene ends were 1 base for V and 3 bases for J; bases not matched to a gene: 5. The CDR3 here is CASSQGAGGVNQPQHF. CDR3 DNA sequence: TGCGCCAGCAGCCAAGGAGCAGGGGGCGTCAATCAGCCCCAGCATTTT.

Only one count was recorded for this clone. The V and J genes are TRBV5-1 and TRBJ2-3, with 8 nucleotides matching TRBD2. This CDR3 spans 16 amino acids. The V gene end was trimmed by 1 base and the J gene end by 2 bases; junction bases not matched to a gene: 6. The germline V gene has CDR1 SGHRS and CDR2 YFSETQ. CDR3 protein: CASSLLAGSITDTQYF. The CDR3 DNA sequence: TGCGCCAGCAGCTTGTTAGCGGGATCAATCACAGATACGCAGTATTTT. The variable domain in full, with the rest retrieved from reference TRBV5-1 and TRBJ2-3, is KAGVTQTPRYLIKTRGQQVTLSCSPISGHRSVSWYQQTPGQGLQFLFEYFSETQRNKGNFPGRFSGRQFSNSRSEMNVSTLELGDSALYLCASSLLAGSITDTQYFGPGTRLTVL.

The V call is TRBV19, the J call TRBJ2-2; D call uncertain. The V and J ends lost 6 bases and 4 bases respectively, with 12 bases between them. This CDR3 is built from 14 residues. CDR1 LNHDA and CDR2 SQIVND come from the germline V gene (reference sequence). The CDR3 coding sequence is TGTGCCAGTAGAGTTGACTTATTCACCGGGGAGCTGTTTTTT. Residues: CASRVDLFTGELFF.